This T cell receptor beta chain is drawn from a study of T cells after posttransplantation cyclophosphamide. The protocol was immunoSEQ multiplex PCR, while the TCRdb copy is restricted to in-frame clones and leaves out a portion. The sample has some 61,000 clones, roughly 95% seen once. The CDR3 consists of 15 residues. The source is a woman younger than 45 in good health and a related stem cell transplant donor. The sample consisted of PBMCs. The chain is built from TRBV1 and TRBJ1-5. TRBV1 is a pseudogene locus. CDR3 sequence reads: CTSSQAGFSNQPQHF. The DNA of the CDR3 is TGCACCAGCAGCCAAGCGGGATTTAGCAATCAGCCCCAGCATTTT.